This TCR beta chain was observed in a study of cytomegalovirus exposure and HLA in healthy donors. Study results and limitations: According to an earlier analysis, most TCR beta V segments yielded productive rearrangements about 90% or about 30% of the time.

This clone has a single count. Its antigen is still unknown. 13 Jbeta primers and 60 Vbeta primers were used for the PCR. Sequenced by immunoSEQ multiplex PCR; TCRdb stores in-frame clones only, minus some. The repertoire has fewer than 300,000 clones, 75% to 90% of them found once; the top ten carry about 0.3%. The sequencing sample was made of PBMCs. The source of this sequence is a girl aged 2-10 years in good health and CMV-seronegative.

CDR3 coding DNA: TGTGCCAGCAAGAACAGGGAACTGAGCAATCAGCCCCAGCATTTT. Translating gives CASKNRELSNQPQHF. The chain employs TRBV6-5 and TRBJ1-5; the D gene is possibly TRBD1 (6 bases). The V end was cut by 7 bases, the J end by 1 base, with 14 bases between. In germline, CDR1 is MNHEY, CDR2 SVGAGI. This CDR3 comprises 15 residues.